These 12 T cell receptor beta chains were sequenced from one sample in a study of shared clonotypes between healthy human individuals (dated by TCRdb to the early 2020s). Library prep was done by the immunoSEQ multiplex PCR assay. Sourced from immuneACCESS, this table was stored by TCRdb with only in-frame sequences that have V and J called. A share of the clones is absent; for the studies checked, an unresolved V gene accounts for under half, and the remainder has no known explanation. The sample profile shows millions of clones; around 95% of them were found once. The top ten constitute 0.13% of the sample. Sequencing was carried out using naive CD4+ T cells sorted from blood. The sample's cell subset or site label, decoded: CD45RA+ positively selected. These receptor sequences come from a man aged 18-30 years in good health.

This chain connects TRBV29-1 to TRBJ1-2; possibly TRBD1 for D (6 bases). V gave up 0 bases and J gave up 4 bases, with 12 bases separating them. The CDR3 is 14 amino acids. Germline lookup yields CDR1 SQVTM and CDR2 ANQGSEA. CDR3 sequence (DNA): TGCAGCGTTGAAGAGGTAGTCAGGGGCTATGGCTACACCTTC. Amino acids: CSVEEVVRGYGYTF.

The V call is TRBV4-1, the J call TRBJ2-7; TRBD1 matches 10 bases. The V gene's germline CDR1 is MGHRA and CDR2 YSYEKL. The CDR3 spans 19 residues. V was clipped by 2 bases and J by 1 base; unmatched bases: 14. The CDR3: CASSQPPGARQGASYEQYF. The DNA of the CDR3 is TGCGCCAGCAGCCAACCCCCTGGGGCCCGACAGGGGGCTTCCTACGAGCAGTACTTC.

This clone was seen only once. The chain combines TRBV4-2 with TRBJ2-5; D unclear. The germline V and J ends were trimmed by 0 bases and 4 bases, with 9 bases remaining between them. This CDR3 contains 14 residues. Germline CDR1 is LGHNA and CDR2 is YNFKEQ. The DNA for the CDR3 is TGTGCCAGCAGCCAAGAGGCCTTTCGAGAGACCCAGTACTTC. This codes for CASSQEAFRETQYF.

Notes on this clone: Its ends do not fully match the called genes, so a read error is possible. The chain links TRBV4-1 to TRBJ2-1, with TRBD1 matching 9 bases. The germline gives CDR1 MGHRA, CDR2 YSYEKL. This CDR3 is 16 amino acids long. CDR3 region: CAGSQVRGQGFSEQFF. As DNA, the CDR3 is TGCGCCGGCAGCCAAGTCAGGGGACAGGGCTTTAGTGAGCAGTTCTTC.

The gene calls are TRBV11-3 and TRBJ2-2; D is possibly TRBD1 (5 bases). CDR1 and CDR2 from the germline V gene are SGHNT and YENEEA. The V end was cut by 2 bases, the J end by 2 bases, with 9 bases between. CDR3 length: 15 amino acids. This chain's CDR3 is CASSLRQGNTGELFF. CDR3 bases: TGTGCCAGCAGCTTACGTCAGGGAAACACCGGGGAGCTGTTTTTT.

This chain connects TRBV5-6 to TRBJ2-3, with unresolved D. Trimming cost V 2 bases and J 4 bases, with 5 bases left between them. This CDR3 spans 12 amino acids. Per the germline V gene, CDR1 is SGHDT and CDR2 is YYEEEE. The CDR3, as DNA: TGTGCCAGCAGCTTATTCCCAGATACGCAGTATTTT. It codes for CASSLFPDTQYF.

The rearrangement uses TRBV7-2 and TRBJ2-7; 11 bases are a match to TRBD2. The CDR3 contains 14 residues. In germline, CDR1 is SGHTA, CDR2 FQGNSA. The V gene end was trimmed by 6 bases and the J gene end by 2 bases; junction bases not matched to a gene: 3. CDR3 bases: TGTGCCAGCAGGCAGACTAGCGGGGCCTACGAGCAGTACTTC. Protein sequence: CASRQTSGAYEQYF.

In regard to this clone: Other DNA sequences in this specimen translate into the identical CDR3. The rearrangement joins TRBV7-3 to TRBJ1-2; 9 bases are a match to TRBD1. This CDR3 spans 13 amino acids. The V gene end was trimmed by 5 bases and the J gene end by 5 bases; junction bases not matched to a gene: 3. Germline loops: CDR1 SGHTA, CDR2 FQGTGA. The CDR3 protein is CASSLGQGYGYTF. In DNA form, the CDR3 reads TGTGCCAGCAGCCTGGGACAGGGTTATGGCTACACCTTC. Complete variable domain (other parts from reference TRBV7-3 and TRBJ1-2): GAGVSQTPSNKVTEKGKYVELRCDPISGHTALYWYRQSLGQGPEFLIYFQGTGAADDSGLPNDRFFAVRPEGSVSTLKIQRTERGDSAVYLCASSLGQGYGYTFGSGTRLTVV.

This chain joins TRBV27 and TRBJ2-7, with a tentative D call TRBD2 (7 bases). CDR3 length: 16 residues. CDR1 and CDR2 (germline): MNHEY, SMNVEV (reference sequence). Trimming cost V 0 bases and J 2 bases, with 14 bases left between them. CDR3 loop: CASSLSPRGGTYEQYF. The CDR3 nucleotides are TGTGCCAGCAGTTTATCCCCGAGGGGGGGAACCTACGAGCAGTACTTC.

The rearrangement links TRBV5-1 to TRBJ2-1; either TRBD1 or TRBD2 may supply D (5 bases each). Germline CDR1 is SGHRS and CDR2 is YFSETQ. The CDR3 contains 15 residues. V lost 5 bases and J lost 0, with 12 bases in between. The CDR3 DNA reads as TGCGCCAGCAGGCCCGGGACCACCTCCTACAATGAGCAGTTCTTC. Translating it yields CASRPGTTSYNEQFF.

The CDR3 is CASRGTSGVYEQYF. The CDR3 region has the DNA TGTGCCAGCAGGGGGACTAGCGGGGTCTACGAGCAGTACTTC. This chain links TRBV5-8 with TRBJ2-7; 13 positions agree with TRBD2. J lost 3 bases, V lost 5 bases, and 2 bases had no gene match. Germline loops: CDR1 SGHTS, CDR2 YDEGEE. The CDR3 consists of 14 residues.

The CDR3 spells CSIQGETEAFF. Written as DNA, the CDR3 is TGCAGTATTCAGGGGGAAACTGAAGCTTTCTTT. The chain carries TRBV20-1 and TRBJ1-1; TRBD1 matches 7 bases. The V and J ends lost 8 bases and 5 bases, in that order; junction bases with no gene match: 5. In germline, CDR1 is DFQATT, CDR2 SNEGSKA (reference sequence). CDR3 size: 11 residues.